The text below deals with one T cell receptor beta chain. The antigen is not known. Sequenced by immunoSEQ multiplex PCR; TCRdb stores in-frame clones only, minus some. The data hold 15,000 to 20,000 clones, with around two thirds observed a single time. Autoimmune disease history or systemic immunosuppression meant exclusion. The sample is drawn from a study of OX40 agonist ivuxolimab in advanced cancers. Findings and limits, study-wide: More expanded clones were found, on average, in CD8+ than in CD4+ T cells. Researchers did not establish what antigens the expanded peripheral T cells target.

The CDR3 has 14 amino acids. V lost 2 bases and J lost 4, with 12 bases in between. Germline values: CDR1 SGHVS, CDR2 FQNEAQ. The sequence was collected from an adult with an advanced solid tumor such as melanoma, head and neck, liver or kidney cancer. The sequencing used CD4+ or CD8+ T cells sorted from blood, collected in a trial of the OX40 agonist ivuxolimab. The rearrangement links TRBV7-8 to TRBJ2-7; the D gene is possibly TRBD2 (5 bases). The CDR3 coding sequence is TGTGCCAGCAGCTTAACTAGTACCACGTACGAGCAGTACTTC. Translating gives CASSLTSTTYEQYF.